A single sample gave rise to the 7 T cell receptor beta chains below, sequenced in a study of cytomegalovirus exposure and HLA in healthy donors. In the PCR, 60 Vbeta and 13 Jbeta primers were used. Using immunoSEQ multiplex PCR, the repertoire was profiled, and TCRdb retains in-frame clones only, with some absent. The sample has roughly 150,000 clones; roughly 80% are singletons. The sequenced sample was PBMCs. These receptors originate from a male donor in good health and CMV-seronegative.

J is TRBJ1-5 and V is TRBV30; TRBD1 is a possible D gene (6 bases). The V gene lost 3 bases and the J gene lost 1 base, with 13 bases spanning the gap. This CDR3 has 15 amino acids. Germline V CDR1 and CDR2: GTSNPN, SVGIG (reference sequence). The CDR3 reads CAWSGGQVSNQPQHF. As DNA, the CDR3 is TGTGCCTGGAGCGGGGGGCAAGTCAGCAATCAGCCCCAGCATTTT.

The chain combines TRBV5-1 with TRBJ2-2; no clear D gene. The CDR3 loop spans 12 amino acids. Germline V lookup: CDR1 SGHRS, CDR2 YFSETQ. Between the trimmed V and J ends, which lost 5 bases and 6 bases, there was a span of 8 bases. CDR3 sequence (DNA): TGCGCCAGCAGTCCAGTCCCCGGGGAGCTGTTTTTT. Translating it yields CASSPVPGELFF.

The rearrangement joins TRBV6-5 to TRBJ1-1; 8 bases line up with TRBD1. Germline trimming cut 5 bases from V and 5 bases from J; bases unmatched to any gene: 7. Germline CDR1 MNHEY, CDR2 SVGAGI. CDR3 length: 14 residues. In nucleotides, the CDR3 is TGTGCCAGCAGTACTATCAGGGGGCCTACTGAAGCTTTCTTT. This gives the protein CASSTIRGPTEAFF.

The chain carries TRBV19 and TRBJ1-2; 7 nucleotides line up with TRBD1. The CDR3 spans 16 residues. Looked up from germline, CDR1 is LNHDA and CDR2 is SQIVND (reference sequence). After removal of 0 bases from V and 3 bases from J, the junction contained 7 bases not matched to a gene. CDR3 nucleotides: TGTGCCAGTAGTATAGAGGGGACAGCCTTCGACTATGGCTACACCTTC. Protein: CASSIEGTAFDYGYTF.

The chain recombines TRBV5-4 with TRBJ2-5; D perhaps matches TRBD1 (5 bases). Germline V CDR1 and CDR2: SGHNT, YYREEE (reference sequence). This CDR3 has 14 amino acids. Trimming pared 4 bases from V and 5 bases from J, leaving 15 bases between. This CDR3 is CASSTRVPGETQYF. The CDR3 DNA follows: TGTGCCAGCAGCACCCGGGTGCCAGGGGAGACCCAGTACTTC. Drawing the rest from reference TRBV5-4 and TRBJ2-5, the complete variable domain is ETGVTQSPTHLIKTRGQQVTLRCSSQSGHNTVSWYQQALGQGPQFIFQYYREEENGRGNFPPRFSGLQFPNYSSELNVNALELDDSALYLCASSTRVPGETQYFGPGTRLLVL.

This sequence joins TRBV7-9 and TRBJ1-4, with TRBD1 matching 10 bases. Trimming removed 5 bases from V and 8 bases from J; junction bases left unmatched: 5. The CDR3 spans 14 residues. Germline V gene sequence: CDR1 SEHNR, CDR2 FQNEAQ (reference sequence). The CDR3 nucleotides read TGTGCCAGCAGCCTGACAGGGGGCGTAGAAAAACTGTTTTTT. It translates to CASSLTGGVEKLFF.

CDR3 coding DNA: TGTGCCAGCAGTCGGACAGGGCGGACTGAAGCTTTCTTT. Its translation: CASSRTGRTEAFF. J is TRBJ1-1 and V is TRBV14; TRBD1 agrees at 8 bases. This CDR3 region has 13 residues. Per the germline V gene, CDR1 is SGHDN and CDR2 is FVKESK. V lost 6 bases and J lost 5; bases outside the gene matches: 5. The variable domain in full, completed from reference TRBV14 and TRBJ1-1, reads EAGVTQFPSHSVIEKGQTVTLRCDPISGHDNLYWYRRVMGKEIKFLLHFVKESKQDESGMPNNRFLAERTGGTYSTLKVQPAELEDSGVYFCASSRTGRTEAFFGQGTRLTVV.